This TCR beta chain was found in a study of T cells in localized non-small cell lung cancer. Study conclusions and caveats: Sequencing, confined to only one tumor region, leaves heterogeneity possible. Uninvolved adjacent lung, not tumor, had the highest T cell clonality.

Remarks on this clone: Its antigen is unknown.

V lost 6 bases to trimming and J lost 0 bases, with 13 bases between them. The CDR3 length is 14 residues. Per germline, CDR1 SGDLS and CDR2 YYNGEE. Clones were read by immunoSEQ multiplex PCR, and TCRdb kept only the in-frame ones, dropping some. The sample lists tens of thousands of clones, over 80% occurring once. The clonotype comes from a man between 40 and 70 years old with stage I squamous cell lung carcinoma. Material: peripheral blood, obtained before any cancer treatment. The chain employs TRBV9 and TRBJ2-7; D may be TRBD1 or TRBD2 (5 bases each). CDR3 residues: CASTKDGTSYEQYF. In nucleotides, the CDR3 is TGTGCCAGCACCAAAGATGGGACCTCCTACGAGCAGTACTTC. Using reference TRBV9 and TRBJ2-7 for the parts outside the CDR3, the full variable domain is DSGVTQTPKHLITATGQRVTLRCSPRSGDLSVYWYQQSLDQGLQFLIQYYNGEERAKGNILERFSAQQFPDLHSELNLSSLELGDSALYFCASTKDGTSYEQYFGPGTRLTVT.